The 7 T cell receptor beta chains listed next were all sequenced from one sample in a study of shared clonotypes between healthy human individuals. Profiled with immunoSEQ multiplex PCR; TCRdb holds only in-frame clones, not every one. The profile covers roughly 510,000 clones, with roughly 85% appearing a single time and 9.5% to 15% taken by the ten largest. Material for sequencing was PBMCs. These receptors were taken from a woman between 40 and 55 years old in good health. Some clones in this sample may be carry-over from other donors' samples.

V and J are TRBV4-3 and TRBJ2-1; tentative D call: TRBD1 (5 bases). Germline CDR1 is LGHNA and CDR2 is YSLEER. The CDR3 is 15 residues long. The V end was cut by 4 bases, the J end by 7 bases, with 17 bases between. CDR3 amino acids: CASSLQGALGNEQFF. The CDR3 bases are TGCGCCAGCAGCCTACAAGGGGCCTTGGGTAATGAGCAGTTCTTC.

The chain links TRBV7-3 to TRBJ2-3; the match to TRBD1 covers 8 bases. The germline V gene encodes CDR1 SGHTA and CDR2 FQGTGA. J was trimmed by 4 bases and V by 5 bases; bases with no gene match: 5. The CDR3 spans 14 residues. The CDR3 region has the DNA TGTGCCAGCAGCCTATGGACAGGGTCAGATACGCAGTATTTT. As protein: CASSLWTGSDTQYF.

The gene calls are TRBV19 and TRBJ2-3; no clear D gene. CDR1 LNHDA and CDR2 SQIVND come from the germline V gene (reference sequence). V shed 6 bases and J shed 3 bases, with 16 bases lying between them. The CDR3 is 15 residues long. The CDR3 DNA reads TGTGCCAGTAGCCGAGACGAAGGTCTGACAGATACGCAGTATTTT. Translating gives CASSRDEGLTDTQYF.

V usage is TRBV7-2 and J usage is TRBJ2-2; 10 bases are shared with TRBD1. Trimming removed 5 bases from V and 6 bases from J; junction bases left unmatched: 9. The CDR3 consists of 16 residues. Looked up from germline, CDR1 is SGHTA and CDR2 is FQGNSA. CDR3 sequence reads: CASSPPTGGASGELFF. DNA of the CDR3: TGTGCCAGCAGCCCACCGACAGGGGGCGCTTCCGGGGAGCTGTTTTTT.

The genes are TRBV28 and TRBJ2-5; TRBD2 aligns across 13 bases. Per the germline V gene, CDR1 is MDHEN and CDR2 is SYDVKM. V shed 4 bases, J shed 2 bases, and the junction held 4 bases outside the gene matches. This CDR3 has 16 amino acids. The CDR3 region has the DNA TGTGCCAGCAGTTCGGGGACTAGCGGGAAGCAAGAGACCCAGTACTTC. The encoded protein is CASSSGTSGKQETQYF.

For the CDR3, the DNA is TGTGCCAGCAGCCTCCTCCCCGGAGTCCAAGAGACCCAGTACTTC. This sequence encodes CASSLLPGVQETQYF. The chain links TRBV21-1 to TRBJ2-5; the listed D gene, TRBD2, was not tested against the DNA. TRBV21-1 is a listed pseudogene. The CDR3 covers 15 residues.

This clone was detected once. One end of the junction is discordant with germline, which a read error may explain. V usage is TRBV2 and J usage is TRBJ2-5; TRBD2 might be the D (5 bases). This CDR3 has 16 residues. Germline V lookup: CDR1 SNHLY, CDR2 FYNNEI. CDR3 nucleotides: TGTGCCAGCAGCGAAGGCGTGGGGAGCGGCCAAGAGACCCAGTACTTC. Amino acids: CASSEGVGSGQETQYF.